These T cell receptor beta chains were read from a single sample in a study of blood T cell repertoires in COVID-19. Libraries were prepared by immunoSEQ multiplex PCR; TCRdb keeps only in-frame clonotypes and omits some of them. The sample lists about 400,000 clones; approximately 85% were seen once. The material sequenced was PBMCs or T cells enriched from blood (not recorded which). These receptors came from a woman aged 40 to 55 with acute COVID-19. Each CDR3 is given with its conserved first and last residue. The D gene is left open where the match is weak. Clone size is stated in some rows and not others, as once, few, many or a class when expanded.

J: TRBJ1-5; D: -; size: -; V: TRBV5-6; DNA: TGTGCCAGCAGCTTAGAACAGAATCAGCCCCAGCATTTT; CDR3: CASSLEQNQPQHF
J: TRBJ2-1; D: TRBD1; size: -; V: TRBV5-1; DNA: TGCGCCAGCAGCTTGAACCGGGACAGGTACTACAATGAGCAGTTCTTC; CDR3: CASSLNRDRYYNEQFF
J: TRBJ2-5; D: -; size: -; V: TRBV18; DNA: TGTGCCAGCTCACCTCAGGCCAAAGAGACCCAGTACTTC; CDR3: CASSPQAKETQYF
J: TRBJ1-5; D: -; size: -; V: TRBV5-1; DNA: TGCGCCAGCAGCTTGGATCGGGCAGGGGCGGGCGTGGCCCAGCATTTT; CDR3: CASSLDRAGAGVAQHF
J: TRBJ1-1; D: -; size: -; V: TRBV29-1; DNA: TGCAGCGTTTTACCCACAGGGAGTCTCTATGAAGCTTTCTTT; CDR3: CSVLPTGSLYEAFF
J: TRBJ1-5; D: -; size: -; V: TRBV11-2; DNA: TGTGCCAGCAGCTTGGGCAGGAACAATCAGCCCCAGCATTTT; CDR3: CASSLGRNNQPQHF
J: TRBJ1-1; D: TRBD1; size: many; V: TRBV2; DNA: TGTGCCAGCAGTGAAGGACAGGGACCATGGACTGAAGCTTTCTTT; CDR3: CASSEGQGPWTEAFF
J: TRBJ1-5; D: -; size: -; V: TRBV14; DNA: TGTGCCAGCAGCGCTGCCGGGACAAGCGGGCCCCAGCATTTT; CDR3: CASSAAGTSGPQHF
J: TRBJ2-5; D: -; size: -; V: TRBV4-1; DNA: TGCGCCAGCAGCCAAGTCACCAGGCAAGAGACCCAGTACTTC; CDR3: CASSQVTRQETQYF
J: TRBJ1-2; D: TRBD1; size: -; V: TRBV2; DNA: TGTGCCAGCAGTGTACGGACAGGGGACGGCTACACCTTC; CDR3: CASSVRTGDGYTF
J: TRBJ1-6; D: -; size: -; V: TRBV9; DNA: TGTGCCAGCAGCGTAGCTGGCTCGGGGTCACCCCTCCACTTT; CDR3: CASSVAGSGSPLHF
J: TRBJ1-1; D: TRBD1; size: -; V: TRBV30; DNA: TGTGCCTGGAGACGGGACAGACAAACTGAAGCTTTCTTT; CDR3: CAWRRDRQTEAFF
J: TRBJ1-1; D: -; size: -; V: TRBV29-1; DNA: TGCAGCGTGGAAGGAGTGCTACTGAACACTGAAGCTTTCTTT; CDR3: CSVEGVLLNTEAFF
J: TRBJ1-4; D: TRBD1; size: -; V: TRBV7-9; DNA: TGTGCCAGCAGCTTTAGGCAGGGGGATGAAAAACTGTTTTTT; CDR3: CASSFRQGDEKLFF
J: TRBJ1-4; D: TRBD1; size: -; V: TRBV18; DNA: TGTGCCAGCTCGCTCGGACAGGGAAATGAAAAACTGTTTTTT; CDR3: CASSLGQGNEKLFF
J: TRBJ1-1; D: -; size: many; V: TRBV6-2/TRBV6-3; DNA: TGTGCCAGCAGTTCGCTTTTATCGGGGAACACTGAAGCTTTCTTT; CDR3: CASSSLLSGNTEAFF
J: TRBJ2-6; D: TRBD1; size: -; V: TRBV28; DNA: TGTGCCAGCAGTTCAGACTTACAGGGGCGAGGTGGGGCCAACGTCCTGACTTTC; CDR3: CASSSDLQGRGGANVLTF
J: TRBJ2-2; D: TRBD1; size: few; V: TRBV19; DNA: TGTGCCAGTAGTACGGCAGGACAGGGGCTTGCCGGGGAGCTGTTTTTT; CDR3: CASSTAGQGLAGELFF
J: TRBJ2-3; D: TRBD1; size: -; V: TRBV2; DNA: TGTGCCAGCAGGGTGGGCAGGGGGACCCCAGATACGCAGTATTTT; CDR3: CASRVGRGTPDTQYF
J: TRBJ1-2; D: -; size: -; V: TRBV4-1; DNA: TGCGCCAGCAGCCAAGAAACTCTCTATGGCTACACCTTC; CDR3: CASSQETLYGYTF
J: TRBJ2-5; D: TRBD2; size: -; V: TRBV2; DNA: TGTGCCAGCAGAAGGACTAGCGGGGGGGCATTTGAGACCCAGTACTTC; CDR3: CASRRTSGGAFETQYF
J: TRBJ1-5; D: TRBD1; size: -; V: TRBV10-3; DNA: TGTGCCATCAGTGGACAGGGGGCGAGCAATCAGCCCCAGCATTTT; CDR3: CAISGQGASNQPQHF
J: TRBJ2-3; D: TRBD2; size: -; V: TRBV13; DNA: TGTGCCAGCAGCTCCGGGGGCCGTCTAGCGGGGAGAAATACGCAGTATTTT; CDR3: CASSSGGRLAGRNTQYF
J: TRBJ1-1; D: -; size: -; V: TRBV10-1; DNA: TGCGCCAGCCCTTCACAGGAAAACACTGAAGCTTTCTTT; CDR3: CASPSQENTEAFF
J: TRBJ2-5; D: -; size: -; V: TRBV11-2; DNA: TGTGCCAGCAGCTTAGAAGCGGAGACCCAGTACTTC; CDR3: CASSLEAETQYF
J: TRBJ2-5; D: -; size: -; V: TRBV7-8; DNA: TGTGCCAGCAGCCCCTGGGGGGGGCTGAAGACCCAGTACTTC; CDR3: CASSPWGGLKTQYF
J: TRBJ2-4; D: TRBD2; size: -; V: TRBV2; DNA: TGTGCCAGCATCCGACTAGCGGGGGGGCCGAACATTCAGTACTTC; CDR3: CASIRLAGGPNIQYF
J: TRBJ2-1; D: TRBD2; size: -; V: TRBV9; DNA: TGTGCCAGCAGCGTGCTAGCGGGGGGGCAAATTGAGCAGTTCTTC; CDR3: CASSVLAGGQIEQFF
J: TRBJ1-2; D: TRBD1; size: few; V: TRBV29-1; DNA: TGCAGCGTTGAAATTTACGGGACAGGGGATGGTAATGGCTACACCTTC; CDR3: CSVEIYGTGDGNGYTF
J: TRBJ1-1; D: -; size: few; V: TRBV7-9; DNA: TGTGCCAGCAGCTTAGTTCTCTCGAACACTGAAGCTTTCTTT; CDR3: CASSLVLSNTEAFF
J: TRBJ2-5; D: -; size: -; V: TRBV29-1; DNA: TGCAGCGTTGCGGGTTGGACAGACCAAGAGACCCAGTACTTC; CDR3: CSVAGWTDQETQYF
J: TRBJ1-1; D: TRBD1; size: few; V: TRBV9; DNA: TGTGCCAGCAGCGTAATCGAGGGGGCTCCCACTGAAGCTTTCTTT; CDR3: CASSVIEGAPTEAFF
J: TRBJ2-7; D: TRBD2; size: -; V: TRBV5-1; DNA: TGCGCCAGCAGCTCCGGACTGACTAGCGGGGCCTACGAGCAGTACTTC; CDR3: CASSSGLTSGAYEQYF
J: TRBJ1-2; D: -; size: -; V: TRBV30; DNA: TGTGCCTGGAGTGTAGCCCCCCTTGGCTACACCTTC; CDR3: CAWSVAPLGYTF
J: TRBJ2-2; D: TRBD1; size: -; V: TRBV24-1; DNA: TGTGCCACCAGTGATCCGGGACAGAGACGCGGGGAGCTGTTTTTT; CDR3: CATSDPGQRRGELFF
J: TRBJ1-2; D: -; size: -; V: TRBV27; DNA: TGTGCCAGCAGAGGTACAGGCCAGCGCTATGGCTACACCTTC; CDR3: CASRGTGQRYGYTF
J: TRBJ1-3; D: TRBD1; size: -; V: TRBV29-1; DNA: TGCAGCGTAGAGACAGGGGCTGGAAACACCATATATTTT; CDR3: CSVETGAGNTIYF
J: TRBJ1-1; D: -; size: once; V: TRBV14; DNA: TGTGCCAGCAGCGCCTATCAGGGCACTGAAGCTTTCTTT; CDR3: CASSAYQGTEAFF
J: TRBJ1-4; D: TRBD1; size: -; V: TRBV15; DNA: TGTGCCACCAGCACCTACAGGGGAAGGGATGAAAAACTGTTTTTT; CDR3: CATSTYRGRDEKLFF
J: TRBJ1-5; D: -; size: -; V: TRBV7-9; DNA: TGTGCCAGCAGCTTCTGGGATGGGGGCAGTGGGTCGCCCCAGCATTTT; CDR3: CASSFWDGGSGSPQHF
J: TRBJ2-1; D: -; size: -; V: TRBV5-1; DNA: TGCGCCAGCAGCCCCACCGGAGACTCCTACAATGAGCAGTTCTTC; CDR3: CASSPTGDSYNEQFF
J: TRBJ1-2; D: -; size: -; V: TRBV21-1; DNA: TGTGCCAGCAGCAATTCAAGGGTGGGAGTTGGCTACACCTTC; CDR3: CASSNSRVGVGYTF
J: TRBJ1-2; D: TRBD1; size: -; V: TRBV7-9; DNA: TGTGCCAGCAGCTTAGGACAGGGGGATGGCTACACCTTC; CDR3: CASSLGQGDGYTF
J: TRBJ1-5; D: TRBD1; size: -; V: TRBV6-5; DNA: TGTGCCAGCAGTTCCGGGGACAGGGGACTCAATCAGCCCCAGCATTTT; CDR3: CASSSGDRGLNQPQHF
J: TRBJ2-7; D: -; size: -; V: TRBV6-5; DNA: TGTGCCAGCAGTAGGAGCGGCTGGGAGCAGTACTTC; CDR3: CASSRSGWEQYF
J: TRBJ1-6; D: -; size: -; V: TRBV24-1; DNA: TGTGCCACCAGTGATTTCTCCCGGGAGAGCTCCTATAATTCACCCCTCCACTTT; CDR3: CATSDFSRESSYNSPLHF
J: TRBJ1-5; D: -; size: -; V: TRBV4-1; DNA: TGCGCCAGCAGCCAAGAAGGTACAGGACACAATCAGCCCCAGCATTTT; CDR3: CASSQEGTGHNQPQHF
J: TRBJ1-5; D: -; size: -; V: TRBV29-1; DNA: TGCAGCGCTCAAGGACAAAAGGGGCCCCAGCATTTT; CDR3: CSAQGQKGPQHF
J: TRBJ1-2; D: -; size: -; V: TRBV10-2; DNA: TGCGCCAGCAGTGAGTCCTACAACTATGGCTACACCTTC; CDR3: CASSESYNYGYTF
J: TRBJ1-6; D: -; size: -; V: TRBV12-3/TRBV12-4; DNA: TGTGCCAGCACTGACCTCCCGGGATCACCCCTCCACTTT; CDR3: CASTDLPGSPLHF